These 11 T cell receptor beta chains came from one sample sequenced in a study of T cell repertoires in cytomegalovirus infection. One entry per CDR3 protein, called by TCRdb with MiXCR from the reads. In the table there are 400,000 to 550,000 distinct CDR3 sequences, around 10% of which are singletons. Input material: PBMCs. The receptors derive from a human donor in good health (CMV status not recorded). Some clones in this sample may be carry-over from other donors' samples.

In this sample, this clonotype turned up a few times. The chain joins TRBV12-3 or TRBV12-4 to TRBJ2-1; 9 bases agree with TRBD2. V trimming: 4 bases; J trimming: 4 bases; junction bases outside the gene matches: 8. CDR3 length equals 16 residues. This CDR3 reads CASSSGGGAGYNEQFF. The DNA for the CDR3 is TGTGCCAGCAGTTCCGGCGGGGGGGCAGGTTACAATGAGCAGTTCTTC.

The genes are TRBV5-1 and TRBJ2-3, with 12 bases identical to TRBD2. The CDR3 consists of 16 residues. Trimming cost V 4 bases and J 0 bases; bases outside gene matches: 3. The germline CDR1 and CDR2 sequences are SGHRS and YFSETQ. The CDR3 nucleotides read TGCGCCAGCAGCCCCGGACTAGCGGGGAGCACAGATACGCAGTATTTT. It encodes CASSPGLAGSTDTQYF. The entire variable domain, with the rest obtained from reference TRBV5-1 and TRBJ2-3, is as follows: KAGVTQTPRYLIKTRGQQVTLSCSPISGHRSVSWYQQTPGQGLQFLFEYFSETQRNKGNFPGRFSGRQFSNSRSEMNVSTLELGDSALYLCASSPGLAGSTDTQYFGPGTRLTVL.

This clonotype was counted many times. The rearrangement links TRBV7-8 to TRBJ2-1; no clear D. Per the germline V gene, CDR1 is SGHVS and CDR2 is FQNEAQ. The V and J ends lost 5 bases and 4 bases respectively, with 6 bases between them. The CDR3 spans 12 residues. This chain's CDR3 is CASSPNYNEQFF. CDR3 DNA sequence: TGTGCCAGCAGCCCTAATTACAATGAGCAGTTCTTC.

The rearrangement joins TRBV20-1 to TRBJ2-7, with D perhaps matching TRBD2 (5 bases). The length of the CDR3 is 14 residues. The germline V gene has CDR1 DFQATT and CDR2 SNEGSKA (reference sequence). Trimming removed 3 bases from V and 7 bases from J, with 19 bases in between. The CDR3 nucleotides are TGCAGTGCTAGGTCACTAGTCACGACCGGTGAGCAGTACTTC. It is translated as CSARSLVTTGEQYF.

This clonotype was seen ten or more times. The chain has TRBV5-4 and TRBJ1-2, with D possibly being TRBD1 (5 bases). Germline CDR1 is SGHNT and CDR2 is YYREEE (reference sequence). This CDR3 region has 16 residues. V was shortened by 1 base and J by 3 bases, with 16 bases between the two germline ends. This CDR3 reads CASSLRQTRGDYGYTF. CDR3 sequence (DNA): TGTGCCAGCAGCTTGAGACAAACCCGGGGGGACTATGGCTACACCTTC.

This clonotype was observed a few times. CDR3 nucleotide sequence: TGTGCCAGCAGCCCCCGGACAGGTTTCGAGCAGTACTTC. It translates to CASSPRTGFEQYF. The chain recombines TRBV9 with TRBJ2-7, with 7 bases identical to TRBD1. Looked up from germline, CDR1 is SGDLS and CDR2 is YYNGEE. The length of the CDR3 is 13 residues. The V and J ends lost 4 bases and 6 bases, in that order; junction bases with no gene match: 7.

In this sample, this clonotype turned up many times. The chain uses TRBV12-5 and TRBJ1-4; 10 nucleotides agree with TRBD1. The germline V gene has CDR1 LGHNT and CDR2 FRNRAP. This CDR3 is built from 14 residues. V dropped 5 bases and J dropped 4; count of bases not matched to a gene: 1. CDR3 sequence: CASGRTGGNEKLFF. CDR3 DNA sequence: TGTGCTAGTGGTCGGACAGGGGGTAATGAAAAACTGTTTTTT.

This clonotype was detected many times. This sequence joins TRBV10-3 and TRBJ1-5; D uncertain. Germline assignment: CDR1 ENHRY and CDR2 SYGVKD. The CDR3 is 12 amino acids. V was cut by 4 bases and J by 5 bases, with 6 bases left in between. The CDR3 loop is CAISGGDQPQHF. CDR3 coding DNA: TGTGCCATCAGTGGCGGGGATCAGCCCCAGCATTTT.

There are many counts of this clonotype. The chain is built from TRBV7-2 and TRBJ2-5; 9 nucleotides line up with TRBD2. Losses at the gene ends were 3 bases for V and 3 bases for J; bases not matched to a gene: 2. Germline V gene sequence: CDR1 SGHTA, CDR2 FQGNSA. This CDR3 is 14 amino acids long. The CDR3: CASSFQRGEETQYF. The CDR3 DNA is TGTGCCAGCAGCTTTCAGCGGGGGGAAGAGACCCAGTACTTC.

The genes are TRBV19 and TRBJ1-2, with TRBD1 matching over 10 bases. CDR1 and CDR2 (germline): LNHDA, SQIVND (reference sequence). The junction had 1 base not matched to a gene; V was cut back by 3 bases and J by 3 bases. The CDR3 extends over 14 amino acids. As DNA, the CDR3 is TGTGCCAGTAGTATCGGGACAGGGGACTATGGCTACACCTTC. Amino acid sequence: CASSIGTGDYGYTF. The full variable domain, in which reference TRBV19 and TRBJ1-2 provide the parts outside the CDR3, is DGGITQSPKYLFRKEGQNVTLSCEQNLNHDAMYWYRQDPGQGLRLIYYSQIVNDFQKGDIAEGYSVSREKKESFPLTVTSAQKNPTAFYLCASSIGTGDYGYTFGSGTRLTVV.

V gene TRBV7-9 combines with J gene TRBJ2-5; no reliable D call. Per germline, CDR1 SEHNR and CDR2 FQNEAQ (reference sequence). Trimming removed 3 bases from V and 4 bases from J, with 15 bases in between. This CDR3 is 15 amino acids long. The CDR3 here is CASSLLEDVGETQYF. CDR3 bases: TGTGCCAGCAGCTTGCTAGAGGACGTGGGAGAGACCCAGTACTTC.